The clone carrying this T cell receptor beta chain has just a few counts. A much larger clone lies one base from this, so it may be a read error. This record belongs to a study of tumor and adjacent non-tumor tissue in lung cancer. For the study at large: The cohort had about 12 adenocarcinoma, 2 squamous cell and 1 small cell patients. Aged roughly 30 to 76 years, patients included about 11 men and five or six women with stage I to III disease.

CDR1 and CDR2 from the germline V gene are SGHDT and YYEEEE. The CDR3 length is 11 residues. Trimming took off 6 bases at V and 11 bases at J, with 14 bases between the two ends. A modified ARM-PCR protocol with three rounds of nested PCR amplified TCRbeta. In TCRdb, the multiplex PCR reads were re-called with MiXCR into one record per CDR3 protein. The sample has fewer than 45,000 distinct CDR3 sequences; roughly 60% are singletons. RNA was extracted from bulk tissue without any cell sorting. The normal lung tissue was taken more than 3 cm from the tumor edge. The sample comprised distant non-tumor lung tissue. The sequence was collected from a woman aged 40 to 50 with non-small cell lung cancer. The chain carries TRBV5-6 and TRBJ1-2; D unresolved. The DNA for the CDR3 is TGTGCCAGCACCTCTACTGAGATATACACCTTC. Its protein product is CASTSTEIYTF.